The subject of this entry is one T cell receptor (beta chain). The data derive from a study of CD8+ T cells in alopecia areata. Germline lookup yields CDR1 SQVTM and CDR2 ANQGSEA. The V and J ends lost 1 base and 0 bases respectively, with 7 bases between them. The CDR3 has 13 amino acids. Once RNA had been extracted, it was reverse transcribed into cDNA to act as the sequencing template. The repertoire was sequenced with immunoSEQ multiplex PCR; TCRdb's copy has only in-frame clones and lacks some. The repertoire has about 69,000 clones, roughly 57% of them found once; the top ten carry approximately 17%.

The chain couples TRBV29-1 to TRBJ2-7, with D uncertain. Material: CD8+ T cells sorted from blood, obtained at week 0. The TCR originated in a human donor with alopecia areata. CDR3 residues: CSVEGPSSYEQYF. Written as DNA, the CDR3 is TGCAGCGTTGAAGGGCCTAGCTCCTACGAGCAGTACTTC.